This T cell receptor beta chain was obtained from a study of blood T cells in healthy people across ages. Whole-study results and caveats: TCR beta diversity per million T cells fell roughly linearly with age. No conclusive comparison of naive versus antigen-experienced cells was possible with unsorted PBMCs.

The V end was cut by 5 bases, the J end by 0 bases, with 11 bases between. Looked up from germline, CDR1 is MNHEY and CDR2 is SVGEGT. The CDR3 spans 15 residues. Next came a second PCR, run for about 7 to 12 cycles, which used a sample-barcoded 5' primer along with a J-beta primer mix. A minimum of 2.5 million CDR3-containing paired-end reads was obtained for each sample. TCRdb reprocessed the 5' RACE reads with MiXCR, giving one entry per CDR3 protein. The table lists roughly 800,000 distinct CDR3 sequences, roughly 64% of them singletons. The people who gave samples were healthy Caucasians from Russia, aged roughly 6 to 95. Of note for this clonotype: What it binds is not known.

The receptor's source is a man aged 30-40 years in good health. The J gene is TRBJ2-1, the V gene TRBV6-2 or TRBV6-3; a weak D match, TRBD1 (5 bases). The sequenced sample was blood. The CDR3 DNA reads TGTGCCAGCAGTCAACAGGAGAGCTCCTACAATGAGCAGTTCTTC. Its protein is CASSQQESSYNEQFF.